This T cell receptor (beta chain) is from a study of T-cell reconstitution after alpha-beta-depleted transplantation in children. Study-level findings and limits: Two months or so post-transplant, alpha-beta T cells reportedly derived from several hundred expanded graft clones.

Germline loops: CDR1 SNHLY, CDR2 FYNNEI. This CDR3 has 13 residues. Deletions cut 10 bases from V and 0 bases from J, with 12 bases between. On this clonotype: Its antigen is undetermined.

TCRbeta library preparation incorporated unique molecular identifiers. TCRdb reprocessed the PCR reads via MiXCR and lists one record per CDR3 protein. The table records under 250,000 distinct CDR3 sequences, approximately 6.9% of them present only once. The rearrangement links TRBV2 to TRBJ1-1; D remains ambiguous. This sequence was found in a boy aged 2 to 9 with acute lymphoblastic leukemia, due to receive a stem cell transplant. The sample consisted of PBMCs, taken before TCRalphabeta/CD19-depleted stem cell transplant. The CDR3 DNA follows: TGTGCCACCCACACAGATTTGAACACTGAAGCTTTCTTT. Protein product: CATHTDLNTEAFF.